This TCR beta chain was sequenced during a study of blood T cell repertoires in COVID-19. The overall study: PBMCs, B-cell-depleted T cells, or T cells were the source of the cDNA or gDNA that made up the material.

Measured with immunoSEQ multiplex PCR; TCRdb has only the in-frame clones, and not every one. The data show 250,000 to 300,000 clones, about nine tenths seen once. Seattle cases were enrolled at active infection and followed longitudinally. Trimming removed 8 bases from V and 14 bases from J; junction bases left unmatched: 12. Germline CDR1 and CDR2: MDHEN and SYDVKM. The CDR3 has 14 amino acids. The sample was peripheral blood. The clonotype comes from a woman aged 25-40 years with COVID-19, enrolled during active disease. The chain has TRBV28 and TRBJ2-1, with 13 bases aligning to TRBD2. The CDR3 loop is CASRSRLAGGPEFF. CDR3 coding DNA: TGTGCCAGCCGATCCCGACTAGCGGGAGGCCCAGAGTTCTTC.